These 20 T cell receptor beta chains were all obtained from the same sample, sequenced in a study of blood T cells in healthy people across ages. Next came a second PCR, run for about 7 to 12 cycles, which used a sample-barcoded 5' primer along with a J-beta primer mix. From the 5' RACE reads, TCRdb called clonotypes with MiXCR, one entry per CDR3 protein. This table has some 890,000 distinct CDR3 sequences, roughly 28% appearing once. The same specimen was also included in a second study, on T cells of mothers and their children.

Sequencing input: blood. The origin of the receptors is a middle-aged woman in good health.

The CDR3 is CASSETSGDTGELFF. The CDR3 region has the DNA TGTGCCAGCAGTGAGACTAGCGGGGACACCGGGGAGCTGTTTTTT. The chain joins TRBV6-4 to TRBJ2-2; 11 nucleotides agree with TRBD2. The V gene's germline CDR1 is MRHNA and CDR2 SNTAGT. Losses at the gene ends were 3 bases for V and 3 bases for J; bases not matched to a gene: 0. This CDR3 is 15 amino acids long.

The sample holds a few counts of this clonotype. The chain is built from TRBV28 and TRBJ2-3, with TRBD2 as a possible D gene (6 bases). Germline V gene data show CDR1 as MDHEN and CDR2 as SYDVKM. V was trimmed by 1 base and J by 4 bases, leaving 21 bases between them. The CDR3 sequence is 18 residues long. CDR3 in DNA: TGTGCCAGCAGTTTATCCCGTTCGGGAGTTTCACACTCAGATACGCAGTATTTT. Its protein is CASSLSRSGVSHSDTQYF. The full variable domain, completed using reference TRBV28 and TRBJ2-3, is DVKVTQSSRYLVKRTGEKVFLECVQDMDHENMFWYRQDPGLGLRLIYFSYDVKMKEKGDIPEGYSVSREKKERFSLILESASTNQTSMYLCASSLSRSGVSHSDTQYFGPGTRLTVL.

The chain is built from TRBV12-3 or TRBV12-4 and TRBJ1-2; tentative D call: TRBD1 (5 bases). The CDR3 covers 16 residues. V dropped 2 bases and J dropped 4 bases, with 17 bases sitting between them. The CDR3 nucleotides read TGTGCCAGCAGTTTATCTTTCGGGGACCGTTTCTATGGCTACACCTTC. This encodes CASSLSFGDRFYGYTF.

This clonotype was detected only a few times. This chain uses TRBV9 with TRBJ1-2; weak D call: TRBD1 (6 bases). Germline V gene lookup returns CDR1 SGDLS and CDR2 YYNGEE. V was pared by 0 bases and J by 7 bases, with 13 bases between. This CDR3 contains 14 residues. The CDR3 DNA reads TGTGCCAGCAGCGTAGGGGGGCGGGCGAGTGGCTACACCTTC. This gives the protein CASSVGGRASGYTF.

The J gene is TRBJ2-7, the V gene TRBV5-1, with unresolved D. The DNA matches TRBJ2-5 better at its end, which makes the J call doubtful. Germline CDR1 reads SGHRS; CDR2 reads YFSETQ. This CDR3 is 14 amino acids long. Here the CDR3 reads CASSLVLGRETQYF. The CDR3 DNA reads TGCGCCAGCAGCTTGGTACTCGGGCGGGAGACCCAGTACTTC.

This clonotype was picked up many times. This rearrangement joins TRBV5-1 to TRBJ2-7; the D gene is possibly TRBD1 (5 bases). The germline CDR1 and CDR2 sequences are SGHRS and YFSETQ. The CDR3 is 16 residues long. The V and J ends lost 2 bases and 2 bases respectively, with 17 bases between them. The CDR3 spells CASSLGVSNVPYEQYF. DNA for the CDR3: TGCGCCAGCAGCTTAGGGGTTTCCAACGTTCCCTACGAGCAGTACTTC. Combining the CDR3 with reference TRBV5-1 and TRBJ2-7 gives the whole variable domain KAGVTQTPRYLIKTRGQQVTLSCSPISGHRSVSWYQQTPGQGLQFLFEYFSETQRNKGNFPGRFSGRQFSNSRSEMNVSTLELGDSALYLCASSLGVSNVPYEQYFGPGTRLTVT.

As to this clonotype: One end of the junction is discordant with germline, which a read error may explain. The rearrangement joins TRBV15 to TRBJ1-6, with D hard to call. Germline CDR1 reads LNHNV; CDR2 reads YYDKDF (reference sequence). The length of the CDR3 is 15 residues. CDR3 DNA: TGTGCCACCGGCAGAGATGGGTCCCGCCCGGGCCCCCTCCACTTT. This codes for CATGRDGSRPGPLHF. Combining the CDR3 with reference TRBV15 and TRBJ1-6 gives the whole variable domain DAMVIQNPRYQVTQFGKPVTLSCSQTLNHNVMYWYQQKSSQAPKLLFHYYDKDFNNEADTPDNFQSRRPNTSFCFLDIRSPGLGDTAMYLCATGRDGSRPGPLHFGNGTRLTVT.

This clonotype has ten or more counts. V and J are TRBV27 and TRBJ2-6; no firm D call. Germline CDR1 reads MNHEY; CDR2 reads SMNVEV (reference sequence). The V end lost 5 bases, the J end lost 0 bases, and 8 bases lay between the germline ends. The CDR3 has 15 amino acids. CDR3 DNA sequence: TGTGCCAGCAGTCTCTACAACTCTGGGGCCAACGTCCTGACTTTC. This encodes CASSLYNSGANVLTF.

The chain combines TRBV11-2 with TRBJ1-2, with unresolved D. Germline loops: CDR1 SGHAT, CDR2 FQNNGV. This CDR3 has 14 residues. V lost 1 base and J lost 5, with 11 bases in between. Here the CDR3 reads CASSLGDGPYGYTF. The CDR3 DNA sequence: TGTGCCAGCAGCTTAGGTGACGGCCCGTATGGCTACACCTTC. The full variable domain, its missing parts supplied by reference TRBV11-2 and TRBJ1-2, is EAGVAQSPRYKIIEKRQSVAFWCNPISGHATLYWYQQILGQGPKLLIQFQNNGVVDDSQLPKDRFSAERLKGVDSTLKIQPAKLEDSAVYLCASSLGDGPYGYTFGSGTRLTVV.

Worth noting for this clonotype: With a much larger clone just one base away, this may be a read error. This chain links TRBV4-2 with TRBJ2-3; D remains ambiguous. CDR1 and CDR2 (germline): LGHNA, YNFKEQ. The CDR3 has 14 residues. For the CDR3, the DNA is TGTGTCAGCAGCCAAGATTCCTACACAGATACGCAGTATTTT. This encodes CVSSQDSYTDTQYF.

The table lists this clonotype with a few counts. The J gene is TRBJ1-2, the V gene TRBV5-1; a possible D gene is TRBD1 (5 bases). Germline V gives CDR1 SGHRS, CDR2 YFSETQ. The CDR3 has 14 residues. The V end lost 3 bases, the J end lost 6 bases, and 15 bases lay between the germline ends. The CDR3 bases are TGCGCCAGCAGCTCGGGGGGTTTTATCGATGGCTACACCTTC. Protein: CASSSGGFIDGYTF.

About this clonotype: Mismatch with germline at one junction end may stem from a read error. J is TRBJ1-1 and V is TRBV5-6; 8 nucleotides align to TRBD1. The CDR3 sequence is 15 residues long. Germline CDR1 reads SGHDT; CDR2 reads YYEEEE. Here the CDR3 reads CASSLQGAMNAEAFF. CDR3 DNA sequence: TGTGCCAGCAGCTTGCAGGGGGCGATGAACGCTGAAGCTTTCTTT.

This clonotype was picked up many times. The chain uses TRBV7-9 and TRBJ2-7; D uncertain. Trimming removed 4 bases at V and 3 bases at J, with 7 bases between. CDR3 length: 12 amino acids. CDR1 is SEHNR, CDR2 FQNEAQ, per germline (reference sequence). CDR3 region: CASSWEGYEQYF. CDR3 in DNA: TGTGCCAGCAGCTGGGAAGGCTACGAGCAGTACTTC.

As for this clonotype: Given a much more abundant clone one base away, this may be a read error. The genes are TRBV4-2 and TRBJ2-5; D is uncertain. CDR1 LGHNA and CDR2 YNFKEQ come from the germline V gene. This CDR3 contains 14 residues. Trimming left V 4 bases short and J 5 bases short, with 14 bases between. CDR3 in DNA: TGTGCCAGCAGCCCCGCCTGTGGGCAGGAGACCCAGTACTTC. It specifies CASSPACGQETQYF.

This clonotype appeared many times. The CDR3 here is CASSWGAGVSTDTQYF. CDR3 DNA sequence: TGTGCCAGCAGCTGGGGCGCAGGGGTTAGCACAGATACGCAGTATTTT. The chain links TRBV11-2 to TRBJ2-3, with a tentative D call TRBD1 (6 bases). The germline gives CDR1 SGHAT, CDR2 FQNNGV. Trimming removed 4 bases at V and 0 bases at J, with 14 bases between. The CDR3 totals 16 residues.

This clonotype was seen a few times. The CDR3 protein is CASSQTDAKNTEAFF. The CDR3 bases are TGTGCCAGCTCGCAAACCGACGCGAAGAACACTGAAGCTTTCTTT. The genes are TRBV18 and TRBJ1-1; no definite D call. CDR3 length: 15 residues. V was shortened by 6 bases and J by 1 base, with 15 bases between the two germline ends. Germline lookup yields CDR1 KGHSH and CDR2 LQKENI.

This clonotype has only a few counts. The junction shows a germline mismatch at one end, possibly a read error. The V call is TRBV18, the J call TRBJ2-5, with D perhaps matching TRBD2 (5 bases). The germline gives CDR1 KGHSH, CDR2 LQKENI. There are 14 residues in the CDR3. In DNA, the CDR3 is TGTGCCAGCTCACCCCTACTAGGGAAAGAGACTCAGTACTTC. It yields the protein CASSPLLGKETQYF.

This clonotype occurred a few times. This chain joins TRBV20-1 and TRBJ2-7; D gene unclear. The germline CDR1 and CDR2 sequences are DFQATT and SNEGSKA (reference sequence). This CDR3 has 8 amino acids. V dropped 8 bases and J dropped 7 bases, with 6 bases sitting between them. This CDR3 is CSPGEQYF. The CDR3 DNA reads TGCAGTCCCGGGGAGCAGTACTTC.

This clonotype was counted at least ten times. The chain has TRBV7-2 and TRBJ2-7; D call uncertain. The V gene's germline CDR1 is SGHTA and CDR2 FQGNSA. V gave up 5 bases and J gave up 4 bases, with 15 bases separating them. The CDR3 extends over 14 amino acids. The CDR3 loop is CASSLDPFLYEQYF. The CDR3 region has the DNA TGTGCCAGCAGCCTTGACCCTTTTTTGTACGAGCAGTACTTC.

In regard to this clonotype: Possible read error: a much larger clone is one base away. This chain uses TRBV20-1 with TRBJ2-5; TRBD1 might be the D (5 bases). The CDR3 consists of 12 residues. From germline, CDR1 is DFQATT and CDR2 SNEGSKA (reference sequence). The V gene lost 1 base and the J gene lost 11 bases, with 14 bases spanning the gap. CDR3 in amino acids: CSARGPQVEQYF. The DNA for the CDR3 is TGCAGTGCTAGAGGACCACAGGTTGAGCAGTACTTC.